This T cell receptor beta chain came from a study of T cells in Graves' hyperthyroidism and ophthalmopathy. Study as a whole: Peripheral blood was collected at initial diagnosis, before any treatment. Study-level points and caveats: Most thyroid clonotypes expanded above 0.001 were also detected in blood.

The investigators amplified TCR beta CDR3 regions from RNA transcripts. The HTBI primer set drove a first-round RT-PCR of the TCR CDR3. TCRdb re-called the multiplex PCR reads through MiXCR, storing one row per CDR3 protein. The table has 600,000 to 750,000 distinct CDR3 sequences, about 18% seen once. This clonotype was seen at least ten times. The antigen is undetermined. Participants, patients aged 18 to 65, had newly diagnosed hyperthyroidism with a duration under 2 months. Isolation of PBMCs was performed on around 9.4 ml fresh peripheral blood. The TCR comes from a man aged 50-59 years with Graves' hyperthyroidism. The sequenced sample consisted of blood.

CDR3 coding DNA: TGTGCCAGCAGTTTAAACAGGGGGTCAAATTCACCCCTCCACTTT. Amino acid sequence: CASSLNRGSNSPLHF. V usage is TRBV6-1 and J usage is TRBJ1-6, with TRBD1 matching over 8 bases. Germline CDR1 reads MNHNS; CDR2 reads SASEGT. The CDR3 is 15 residues long. The V and J ends lost 5 bases and 7 bases, in that order; junction bases with no gene match: 7.